The clone carrying this TCR beta chain was counted at least ten times. The sample is drawn from a study of T-cell reconstitution after alpha-beta-depleted transplantation in children. During its preparation, the TCRbeta library received unique molecular identifiers. TCRdb recomputed calls from the PCR reads with MiXCR, one row per CDR3 protein. The sample holds hundreds of thousands of distinct CDR3 sequences, under 25% seen once. CDR3 length: 14 residues. V was clipped by 4 bases and J by 6 bases, with 13 bases between them. The clonotype comes from a boy less than two years old who had a stem cell transplant for acute myeloid leukemia, so the T cells may come from the graft donor. Material: PBMCs, mostly from graft donor cells, obtained 360 days after TCRalphabeta/CD19-depleted stem cell transplant. The rearrangement uses TRBV12-3 or TRBV12-4 and TRBJ1-5, with a tentative D call TRBD1 (6 bases). The chain's CDR3 is CASSYGGGFQPQHF. The CDR3, as DNA: TGTGCCAGCAGTTATGGAGGGGGGTTTCAGCCCCAGCATTTT.